These 14 T cell receptor beta chains were sequenced from one sample in a study of cytomegalovirus exposure and HLA in healthy donors. In the PCR, 60 Vbeta and 13 Jbeta primers were used. The data were produced by immunoSEQ multiplex PCR, yet TCRdb's version contains in-frame clones alone and is incomplete. This sample's table has about 54,000 clones. Sequenced sample: PBMCs. Source of these receptors: a woman in her 40s in good health and CMV-seronegative.

The chain's CDR3 is CASSQERGSLRRETQYF. Written as DNA, the CDR3 is TGTGCCAGCAGCCAAGAACGCGGGAGTCTCAGAAGAGAGACCCAGTACTTC. This chain connects TRBV4-2 to TRBJ2-5; TRBD2 matches at 7 bases. In germline, CDR1 is LGHNA, CDR2 YNFKEQ. The CDR3 contains 17 residues. V lost 0 bases, J lost 4 bases, and 11 bases stayed unmatched.

The genes are TRBV6-5 and TRBJ2-7; a possible D gene is TRBD1 (6 bases). Germline values: CDR1 MNHEY, CDR2 SVGAGI. V was trimmed by 7 bases and J by 1 base, leaving 17 bases between them. This CDR3 comprises 15 residues. Here the CDR3 reads CASKALTGVSYEQYF. The DNA for the CDR3 is TGTGCCAGCAAGGCCCTGACAGGCGTTTCCTACGAGCAGTACTTC.

The gene calls are TRBV7-9 and TRBJ2-1, with 10 bases that match TRBD2. Germline CDR1 reads SEHNR; CDR2 reads FQNEAQ (reference sequence). The CDR3 is made up of 14 amino acids. V trimming: 5 bases; J trimming: 5 bases; junction bases outside the gene matches: 3. Here the CDR3 DNA reads TGTGCCAGCAGCCCCCTAGCGGGGGACAATGAGCAGTTCTTC. Protein: CASSPLAGDNEQFF.

This sequence joins TRBV7-2 and TRBJ2-7; weak D call: TRBD2 (6 bases). V gave up 5 bases and J gave up 2 bases, with 16 bases separating them. This CDR3 comprises 15 residues. Germline lookup yields CDR1 SGHTA and CDR2 FQGNSA. The CDR3: CASSRPVGGAYEQYF. CDR3 bases: TGTGCCAGCAGCCGACCCGTCGGGGGAGCCTACGAGCAGTACTTC.

The chain employs TRBV30 and TRBJ1-1; TRBD1 agrees at 11 bases. Trimming cost V 5 bases and J 3 bases; bases outside gene matches: 5. The CDR3 runs 14 residues. CDR1 and CDR2 (germline): GTSNPN, SVGIG (reference sequence). The CDR3 sequence: CAWGRTGGYTEAFF. As DNA, the CDR3 is TGTGCCTGGGGGAGGACAGGGGGCTACACTGAAGCTTTCTTT.

V is TRBV15 and J is TRBJ2-1, with 8 bases identical to TRBD1. Germline V gene lookup returns CDR1 LNHNV and CDR2 YYDKDF (reference sequence). Trimming took 3 bases from V and 6 from J; bases not matched to a gene: 10. The CDR3 totals 16 residues. CDR3 bases: TGTGCCACCAGCAGGGGGACAGGTCCTTACATCAATGAGCAGTTCTTC. This codes for CATSRGTGPYINEQFF.

J is TRBJ2-3 and V is TRBV7-3; TRBD2 matches at 7 bases. Germline V CDR1 and CDR2: SGHTA, FQGTGA. The CDR3 runs to 15 residues. V shed 0 bases, J shed 5 bases, and the junction held 5 bases outside the gene matches. In DNA, the CDR3 is TGTGCCAGCAGCTTAACGAGCCTAGCGGAAGATACGCAGTATTTT. Protein: CASSLTSLAEDTQYF.

The rearrangement links TRBV11-2 to TRBJ2-7; TRBD1 aligns across 7 bases. Germline assignment: CDR1 SGHAT and CDR2 FQNNGV. V lost 6 bases and J lost 5; bases outside the gene matches: 10. This CDR3 has 14 residues. In DNA, the CDR3 is TGTGCCAGCAGTCCCATAGGGGGCTGGGACGAGCAGTACTTC. It translates to CASSPIGGWDEQYF.

The chain carries TRBV5-1 and TRBJ2-3, with D unclear. Trimming took 1 base from V and 5 from J, leaving 11 bases between them. The CDR3 loop spans 14 amino acids. Germline V gene data show CDR1 as SGHRS and CDR2 as YFSETQ. CDR3 coding DNA: TGCGCCAGCAGCTTGACACGCCGCGGAGATACGCAGTATTTT. The encoded protein is CASSLTRRGDTQYF.

V usage is TRBV21-1 and J usage is TRBJ2-7; TRBD1, as called in the table, went unchecked against the DNA. TRBV21-1 corresponds to a pseudogene. This CDR3 is 14 amino acids long. CDR3 DNA: TGTGCCAGCAGCAAATATAGGGGCACCTACGAGCAGTACTTC. This gives the protein CASSKYRGTYEQYF.

The V and J genes are TRBV5-1 and TRBJ2-5; D is unresolved. V lost 7 bases to trimming and J lost 2 bases, with 6 bases between them. The CDR3 consists of 11 residues. Germline V gene data show CDR1 as SGHRS and CDR2 as YFSETQ. The CDR3 loop is CASATQETQYF. CDR3 DNA sequence: TGCGCCAGCGCCACTCAAGAGACCCAGTACTTC.

V and J are TRBV2 and TRBJ2-3; TRBD2 is a possible D gene (6 bases). V lost 4 bases to trimming and J lost 0 bases, with 11 bases between them. Looked up from germline, CDR1 is SNHLY and CDR2 is FYNNEI. There are 15 residues in the CDR3. The CDR3 DNA sequence: TGTGCCAGCAGTGTGGAGGGCTCTAGCACAGATACGCAGTATTTT. This translates into CASSVEGSSTDTQYF.

V usage is TRBV5-8 and J usage is TRBJ2-5; the match to TRBD2 covers 13 bases. Losses at the gene ends were 4 bases for V and 2 bases for J; bases not matched to a gene: 8. Germline V lookup: CDR1 SGHTS, CDR2 YDEGEE. This CDR3 region has 17 residues. CDR3 sequence reads: CASSLGLAGENQETQYF. The CDR3 DNA reads TGTGCCAGCAGCCTAGGACTAGCGGGGGAGAATCAAGAGACCCAGTACTTC.

The gene calls are TRBV7-6 and TRBJ2-7, with D possibly matching TRBD1 (6 bases). Germline V gene sequence: CDR1 SGHVS, CDR2 FNYEAQ. The CDR3 consists of 13 residues. Trimming took off 3 bases at V and 6 bases at J, with 12 bases between the two ends. The CDR3 sequence is CASSLERGSEQYF. CDR3 nucleotides: TGTGCCAGCAGCTTGGAAAGGGGGAGCGAGCAGTACTTC.